The rows below give T cell receptor beta chains drawn from one sample of a study of a mutant IDH1 vaccine in newly diagnosed glioma. Antigen specificity for these receptors is unknown. Sequencing used immunoSEQ multiplex PCR; TCRdb keeps in-frame clones, though not all of them. The sample includes tens of thousands of clones, approximately 79% of them seen just once. The source was PBMCs, collected from a glioma patient whose treatment included an IDH1 peptide vaccine. The receptor source for this set is a man between 35 and 55 years old with glioma. Some clones in this sample may be carry-over from other donors' samples. CDR3s include the opening cysteine and the closing phenylalanine or tryptophan. Each record gives: J gene, V gene, clone size, D gene, CDR3 protein, CDR3 DNA. D genes are given only for firm matches. Rows give clone size only sometimes, using once, few, many, or a class for an expanded clone.

J gene: TRBJ2-5; V gene: TRBV4-1; clone size: once; D gene: -; CDR3 protein: CASSHPTREETQYF; CDR3 DNA: TGCGCCAGCAGCCACCCGACAAGGGAAGAGACCCAGTACTTC
J gene: TRBJ2-3; V gene: TRBV14; clone size: -; D gene: -; CDR3 protein: CASSQEPDHSTDTQYF; CDR3 DNA: TGTGCCAGCAGCCAAGAGCCAGATCATAGCACAGATACGCAGTATTTT
J gene: TRBJ2-7; V gene: TRBV5-1; clone size: -; D gene: -; CDR3 protein: CASSFWGGDSSSYEQYF; CDR3 DNA: TGCGCCAGCAGCTTTTGGGGTGGGGACTCCAGCTCCTACGAGCAGTACTTC
J gene: TRBJ1-2; V gene: TRBV7-3; clone size: -; D gene: -; CDR3 protein: CASSPWGAVDYGYTF; CDR3 DNA: TGTGCCAGCAGCCCATGGGGGGCGGTAGACTATGGCTACACCTTC
J gene: TRBJ2-5; V gene: TRBV5-5; clone size: -; D gene: -; CDR3 protein: CASSPDLRTQYF; CDR3 DNA: TGTGCCAGCAGCCCGGACCTGAGGACCCAGTACTTC
J gene: TRBJ1-2; V gene: TRBV29-1; clone size: -; D gene: -; CDR3 protein: CSAADGWDYGYTF; CDR3 DNA: TGCAGCGCCGCGGATGGGTGGGACTATGGCTACACCTTC
J gene: TRBJ2-2; V gene: TRBV5-1; clone size: -; D gene: -; CDR3 protein: CASSLEGGRSGELFF; CDR3 DNA: TGCGCCAGCAGCTTGGAGGGGGGGCGAAGCGGGGAGCTGTTTTTT
J gene: TRBJ2-2; V gene: TRBV10-3; clone size: -; D gene: TRBD1; CDR3 protein: CAISDPSDRTLKSTGELFF; CDR3 DNA: TGTGCCATCAGTGACCCCTCGGACAGGACCCTCAAGAGCACCGGGGAGCTGTTTTTT
J gene: TRBJ2-7; V gene: TRBV6-4; clone size: -; D gene: TRBD1; CDR3 protein: CASRALGQQSFSYEQYF; CDR3 DNA: TGTGCCAGCAGGGCTTTGGGACAGCAATCCTTCTCCTACGAGCAGTACTTC
J gene: TRBJ1-4; V gene: TRBV5-1; clone size: -; D gene: -; CDR3 protein: CASSLARTRGDEKLFF; CDR3 DNA: TGCGCCAGCAGCTTGGCCCGGACGAGGGGGGATGAAAAACTGTTTTTT
J gene: TRBJ1-4; V gene: TRBV27; clone size: -; D gene: TRBD1; CDR3 protein: CASSFRRDSHNEKLFF; CDR3 DNA: TGTGCCAGCAGTTTCAGAAGGGACAGCCACAATGAAAAACTGTTTTTT
J gene: TRBJ1-5; V gene: TRBV19; clone size: -; D gene: -; CDR3 protein: CASSIQGRQPQHF; CDR3 DNA: TGTGCCAGTAGTATACAGGGGCGGCAGCCCCAGCATTTT
J gene: TRBJ2-2; V gene: TRBV25-1; clone size: -; D gene: -; CDR3 protein: CASSVQVNTGELFF; CDR3 DNA: TGTGCCAGCAGTGTCCAGGTTAACACCGGGGAGCTGTTTTTT
J gene: TRBJ1-6; V gene: TRBV9; clone size: -; D gene: -; CDR3 protein: CASSSDIPRISPLHF; CDR3 DNA: TGTGCCAGCAGCTCGGATATACCAAGGATTTCACCCCTCCACTTT
J gene: TRBJ1-2; V gene: TRBV9; clone size: -; D gene: -; CDR3 protein: CASSVLGWAGYTF; CDR3 DNA: TGTGCCAGCAGCGTCCTAGGGTGGGCTGGCTACACCTTC
J gene: TRBJ1-4; V gene: TRBV6-6; clone size: -; D gene: -; CDR3 protein: CASSYPPATNEKLFF; CDR3 DNA: TGTGCCAGCAGTTACCCCCCGGCAACTAATGAAAAACTGTTTTTT
J gene: TRBJ2-2; V gene: TRBV7-6; clone size: -; D gene: -; CDR3 protein: CASSPARLAGNTGELFF; CDR3 DNA: TGTGCCAGCAGCCCCGCGCGGCTAGCAGGGAACACCGGGGAGCTGTTTTTT